The sequence of this T cell receptor (beta chain) was determined in a study of T-cell reconstitution after alpha-beta-depleted transplantation in children. This clonotype was counted once. As yet, its antigen is unknown. Its ends do not fully match the called genes, so a read error is possible. Study-wide results and caveats: Surviving recipient cells, namely T cells and thymic progenitors, were the source of high day-60 TCRbeta diversity in some patients. About two months after transplant, alpha-beta T cells reportedly came from several hundred expanded graft clones. After one year, T-cell counts and TCRbeta diversity mostly came from new T cells.

Preparation of the TCRbeta library was carried out with unique molecular identifiers. TCRdb called the PCR reads again in MiXCR, with one record for every CDR3 protein. Here the sample spans around 580,000 distinct CDR3 sequences, 20% to 30% being singletons. The CDR3 runs to 14 residues. The TCR originated in a boy younger than two with Wiskott-Aldrich syndrome, due to receive a stem cell transplant. The gene calls are TRBV12-3 or TRBV12-4 and TRBJ2-2; D not certain. This specimen consisted of PBMCs, obtained before TCRalphabeta/CD19-depleted stem cell transplant. CDR3 bases: TGTGCCAACAGTTTAGGGACGAACACCGGGGAGCTGTTTTTT. Translation gives CANSLGTNTGELFF.